This T cell receptor beta chain stems from a study of blood T cell repertoires in COVID-19. Germline V gene lookup returns CDR1 SGDLS and CDR2 YYNGEE. V gave up 0 bases and J gave up 1 base; unmatched junction bases: 10. This CDR3 contains 18 residues. TCRdb's table, derived via immunoSEQ multiplex PCR, lists solely in-frame clones and lacks some. The repertoire holds around 100,000 clones, with 84% as singletons. The chain uses TRBV9 and TRBJ1-1; 9 nucleotides line up with TRBD1. The sample was peripheral blood. This sequence originates from a man aged 70 or older with active or convalescent COVID-19. The CDR3 spells CASSVDIRGQGSNTEAFF. Here the CDR3 DNA reads TGTGCCAGCAGCGTAGACATTCGGGGACAGGGTTCGAACACTGAAGCTTTCTTT.